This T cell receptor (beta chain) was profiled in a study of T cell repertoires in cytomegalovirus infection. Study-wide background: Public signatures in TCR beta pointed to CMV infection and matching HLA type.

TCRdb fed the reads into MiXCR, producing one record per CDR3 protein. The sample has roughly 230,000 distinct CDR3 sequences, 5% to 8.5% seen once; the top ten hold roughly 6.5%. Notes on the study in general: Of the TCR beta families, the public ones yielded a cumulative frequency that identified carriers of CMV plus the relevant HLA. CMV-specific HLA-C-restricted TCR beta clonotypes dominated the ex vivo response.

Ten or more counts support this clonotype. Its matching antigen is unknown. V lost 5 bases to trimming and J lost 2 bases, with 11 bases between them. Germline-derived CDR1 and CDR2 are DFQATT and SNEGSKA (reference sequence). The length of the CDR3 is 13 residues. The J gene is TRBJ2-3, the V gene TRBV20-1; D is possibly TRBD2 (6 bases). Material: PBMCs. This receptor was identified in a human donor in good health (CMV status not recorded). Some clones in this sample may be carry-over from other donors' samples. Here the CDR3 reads CSAGGLNTDTQYF. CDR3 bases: TGCAGTGCTGGGGGACTGAACACAGATACGCAGTATTTT.